These T cell receptor beta chains were read from a single sample in a study of beta chain features in type 1 diabetes. Clones were sequenced by immunoSEQ multiplex PCR, and TCRdb holds only the in-frame ones, with some missing. The table records about 620,000 clones, roughly a sixth of them present only once. Sequences were obtained from naive CD4+ T cells from blood. These receptors all come from a man aged 18 to 29 in good health. CDR3s leave out the opening cysteine and the closing phenylalanine or tryptophan.

V gene	J gene	CDR3 protein
TRBV7-6	TRBJ2-5	ASSLRIETQY
TRBV28	TRBJ2-3	ASSEPGQGLYTQY
TRBV28	TRBJ2-7	ATFSGSSYEQY
TRBV27	TRBJ2-7	ASGGGASYEQY
TRBV7-2	TRBJ2-7	ASSSSSYEQY
TRBV9	TRBJ1-2	ASSVAPRQRSYGYT
TRBV6-5	TRBJ2-2	ASRDSGQGHGELF
TRBV4-1	TRBJ2-5	ASSHGSAGLETQY
TRBV15	TRBJ1-5	ATSRVGGPEYRPQH
TRBV4-3	TRBJ1-2	ASSQVLYGGTNEGYGYT
TRBV21-1	TRBJ2-5	ASSKVWPSGSGETQY
TRBV5-1	TRBJ2-2	ASSLDEITGELF
TRBV6-6	TRBJ1-6	ASSRGQNYNSPLH
TRBV7-9	TRBJ2-3	ASSFWSVTDTQY
TRBV2	TRBJ2-7	ASSQTYEQY
TRBV5-1	TRBJ1-1	ASSVEVLTEAF
TRBV7-3	TRBJ1-1	ASSPDRGYAAF
TRBV7-7	TRBJ2-3	ASSLEGSVGDTQY
TRBV30	TRBJ2-2	AWSARRETGELF
TRBV5-1	TRBJ2-7	ASSLVLAGYYEQY
TRBV5-6	TRBJ2-1	ASSLAIQQF
TRBV18	TRBJ2-5	ASSPRTAGGPGETQY
TRBV10-3	TRBJ2-1	AISEFASGWEQF
TRBV4-1	TRBJ1-2	ASSQLRYNYGYT
TRBV11-2	TRBJ1-5	ASSLHRGSDGQPQH
TRBV9	TRBJ2-5	ASSVGGGALQETQY
TRBV30	TRBJ1-5	AWSVSVYNQPQH
TRBV28	TRBJ1-2	ASRKDRAGYT